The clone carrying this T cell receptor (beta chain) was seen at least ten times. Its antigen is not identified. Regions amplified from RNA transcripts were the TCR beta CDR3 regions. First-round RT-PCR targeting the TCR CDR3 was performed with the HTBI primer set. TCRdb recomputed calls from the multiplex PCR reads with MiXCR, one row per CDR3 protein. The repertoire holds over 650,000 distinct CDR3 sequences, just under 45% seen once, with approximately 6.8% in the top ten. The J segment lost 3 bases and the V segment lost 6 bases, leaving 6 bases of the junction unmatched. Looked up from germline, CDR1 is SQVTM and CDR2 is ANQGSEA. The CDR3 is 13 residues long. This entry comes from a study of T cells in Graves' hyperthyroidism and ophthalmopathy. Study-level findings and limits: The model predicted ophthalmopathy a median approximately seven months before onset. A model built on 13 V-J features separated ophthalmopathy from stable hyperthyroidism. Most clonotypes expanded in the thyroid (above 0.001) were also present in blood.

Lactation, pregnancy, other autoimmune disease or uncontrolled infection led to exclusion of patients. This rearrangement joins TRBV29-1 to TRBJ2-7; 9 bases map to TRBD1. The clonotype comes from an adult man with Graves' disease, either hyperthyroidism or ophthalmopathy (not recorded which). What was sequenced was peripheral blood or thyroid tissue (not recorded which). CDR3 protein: CSVAGTGNYEQYF. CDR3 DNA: TGCAGCGTAGCCGGGACAGGGAACTACGAGCAGTACTTC.